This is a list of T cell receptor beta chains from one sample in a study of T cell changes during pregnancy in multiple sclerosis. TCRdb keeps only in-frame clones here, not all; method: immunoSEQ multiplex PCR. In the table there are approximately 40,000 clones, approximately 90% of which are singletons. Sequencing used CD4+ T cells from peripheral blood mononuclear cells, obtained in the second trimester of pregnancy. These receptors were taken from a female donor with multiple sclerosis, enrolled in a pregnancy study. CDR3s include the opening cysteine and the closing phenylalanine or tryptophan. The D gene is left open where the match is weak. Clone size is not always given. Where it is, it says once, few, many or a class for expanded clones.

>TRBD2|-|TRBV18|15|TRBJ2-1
CASSPGTSFPNEQFF
TGTGCCAGCTCACCCGGGACTAGTTTCCCCAATGAGCAGTTCTTC
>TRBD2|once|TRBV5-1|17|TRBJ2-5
CASSLDFLAGGRETQYF
TGCGCCAGCAGCTTGGACTTTTTAGCGGGAGGGCGAGAGACCCAGTACTTC
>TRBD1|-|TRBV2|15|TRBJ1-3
CASSAGTGVGNTIYF
TGTGCCAGCAGTGCGGGGACAGGGGTTGGAAACACCATATATTTT
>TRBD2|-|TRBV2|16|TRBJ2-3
CASSRDTSGSGDTQYF
TGTGCCAGCAGCCGAGACACTAGCGGGAGTGGAGATACGCAGTATTTT
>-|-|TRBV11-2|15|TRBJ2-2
CASSSPTGVGGELFF
TGTGCCAGCAGCTCCCCCACGGGGGTTGGCGGGGAGCTGTTTTTT
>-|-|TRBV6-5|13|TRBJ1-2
CASRPGHIYGYTF
TGTGCCAGCAGGCCTGGACACATCTATGGCTACACCTTC
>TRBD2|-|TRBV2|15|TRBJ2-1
CASKEGTSGTNEQFF
TGTGCCAGCAAAGAAGGGACTAGCGGGACCAATGAGCAGTTCTTC
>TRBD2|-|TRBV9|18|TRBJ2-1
CASSRTPGIAGGGGVQFF
TGTGCCAGCAGCAGAACCCCTGGGATAGCGGGGGGGGGTGGGGTGCAGTTCTTC
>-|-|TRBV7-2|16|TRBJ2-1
CASSLFLQGRYNEQFF
TGTGCCAGCAGCTTATTTCTCCAGGGGAGATACAATGAGCAGTTCTTC
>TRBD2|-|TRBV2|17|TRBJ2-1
CASRVSTLAGGGNEQFF
TGTGCCAGCAGAGTCTCAACACTAGCGGGAGGGGGCAATGAGCAGTTCTTC
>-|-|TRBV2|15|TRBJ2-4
CASSARGAGKNIQYF
TGTGCCAGCAGTGCAAGGGGCGCAGGAAAAAACATTCAGTACTTC
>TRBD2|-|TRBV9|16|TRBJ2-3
CASSVGPSGQGDTQYF
TGTGCCAGCAGCGTAGGACCTAGCGGGCAGGGGGATACGCAGTATTTT
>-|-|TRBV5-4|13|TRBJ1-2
CASSLDRAYGYTF
TGTGCCAGCAGCTTGGACAGGGCCTATGGCTACACCTTC
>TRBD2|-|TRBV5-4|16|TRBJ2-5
CASRPQLAGGVETQYF
TGTGCCAGCAGGCCTCAACTAGCGGGAGGGGTTGAGACCCAGTACTTC
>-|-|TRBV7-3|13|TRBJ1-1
CASSRDRNTEAFF
TGTGCCAGCAGCCGAGACAGGAACACTGAAGCTTTCTTT
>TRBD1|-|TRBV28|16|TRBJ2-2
CASSPRTGLNTGELFF
TGTGCCAGCAGTCCCCGGACAGGGCTCAACACCGGGGAGCTGTTTTTT
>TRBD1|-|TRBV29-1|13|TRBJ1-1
CSVRTGRLTEAFF
TGCAGCGTTCGGACAGGGCGACTTACTGAAGCTTTCTTT
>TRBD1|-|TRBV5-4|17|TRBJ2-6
CASSYGQGAAGANVLTF
TGTGCCAGCAGCTACGGCCAGGGGGCGGCAGGGGCCAACGTCCTGACTTTC
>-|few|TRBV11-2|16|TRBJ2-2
CASSLVSSSGTGELFF
TGTGCCAGCAGCTTAGTCAGCAGCTCGGGCACCGGGGAGCTGTTTTTT
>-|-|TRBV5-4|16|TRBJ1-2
CASSLGWQGSKYGYTF
TGTGCCAGCAGCTTGGGTTGGCAGGGGAGTAAGTATGGCTACACCTTC
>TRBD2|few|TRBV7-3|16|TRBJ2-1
CASSPTGTRLHNEQFF
TGTGCCAGCAGCCCAACAGGGACTAGACTCCACAATGAGCAGTTCTTC
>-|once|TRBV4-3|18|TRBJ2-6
CASSRDYRATSGANVLTF
TGCGCCAGCAGCCGAGACTACAGGGCCACCTCTGGGGCCAACGTCCTGACTTTC
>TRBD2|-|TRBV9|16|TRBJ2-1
CASSVDPGLAINEQFF
TGTGCCAGCAGCGTAGACCCGGGACTAGCCATAAATGAGCAGTTCTTC
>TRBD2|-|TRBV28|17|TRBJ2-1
CASSPLRGSKSYNEQFF
TGTGCCAGCAGTCCCCTTCGCGGGAGTAAGTCCTACAATGAGCAGTTCTTC
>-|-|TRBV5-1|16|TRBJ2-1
CASSSPDKGTDNEQFF
TGCGCCAGCAGCTCTCCGGACAAAGGCACGGACAATGAGCAGTTCTTC
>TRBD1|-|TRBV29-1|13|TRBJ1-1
CSGGTGGGTEAFF
TGCAGCGGTGGGACAGGGGGCGGCACTGAAGCTTTCTTT